Listed here are 30 T cell receptor beta chains from one sample, sequenced in a study of T cells in Graves' hyperthyroidism and ophthalmopathy. It was RNA transcripts that yielded the amplified TCR beta CDR3 regions. An initial round of RT-PCR targeting the TCR CDR3 relied on the HTBI primer set. One entry per CDR3 protein results from TCRdb running MiXCR on the multiplex PCR reads. This repertoire shows 700,000 or so distinct CDR3 sequences, approximately 14% found once; its top ten account for about 12%. Material for sequencing was blood. These receptors were collected from a woman aged 45-65 years with Graves' ophthalmopathy.

This clonotype showed up many times. The V and J genes are TRBV20-1 and TRBJ2-1, with 11 positions matching TRBD2. The CDR3 is 15 residues long. The germline CDR1 and CDR2 sequences are DFQATT and SNEGSKA (reference sequence). V lost 1 base to trimming and J lost 4 bases; unmatched junction nucleotides: 3. The CDR3 DNA follows: TGCAGTGCTAGAGCACTAGCGGGAGCTTACAATGAGCAGTTCTTC. Translated, it gives CSARALAGAYNEQFF.

In this sample, this clonotype turned up many times. J is TRBJ2-7 and V is TRBV28; D may correspond to TRBD1 or TRBD2 (6 bases each). V shed 5 bases and J shed 5 bases, with 16 bases lying between them. Germline loops: CDR1 MDHEN, CDR2 SYDVKM. The CDR3 length is 14 residues. The DNA for the CDR3 is TGTGCCAGCAGTGAGAGAACAGGGAGGCACGAGCAGTACTTC. Translating it yields CASSERTGRHEQYF.

Only a few counts were recorded for this clonotype. The CDR3 reads CSARVVAYNEKLFF. In DNA, the CDR3 is TGCAGTGCTAGAGTGGTCGCCTATAATGAAAAACTGTTTTTT. The genes are TRBV20-1 and TRBJ1-4; D uncertain. V lost 1 base and J lost 4, with 10 bases in between. Per the germline V gene, CDR1 is DFQATT and CDR2 is SNEGSKA (reference sequence). The length of the CDR3 is 14 residues.

The rearrangement joins TRBV5-1 to TRBJ2-1; TRBD2 might be the D (5 bases). V was trimmed by 4 bases and J by 0 bases, leaving 11 bases between them. The CDR3 contains 15 residues. Germline assignment: CDR1 SGHRS and CDR2 YFSETQ. The CDR3 DNA reads TGCGCCAGCAGCCCGCCGGAGGCCTCCTACAATGAGCAGTTCTTC. Its translation is CASSPPEASYNEQFF.

In this sample, this clonotype turned up many times. J is TRBJ2-7 and V is TRBV7-8; 9 nucleotides align to TRBD2. Germline V gene sequence: CDR1 SGHVS, CDR2 FQNEAQ. CDR3 length equals 16 residues. Losses at the gene ends were 2 bases for V and 5 bases for J; bases not matched to a gene: 10. CDR3 sequence (DNA): TGTGCCAGCAGCTTACCCCCAGCGGGAGGAACCGACGAGCAGTACTTC. Translation: CASSLPPAGGTDEQYF.

This clonotype was recorded at least ten times. The chain carries TRBV27 and TRBJ1-2; 7 bases are shared with TRBD1. Germline values: CDR1 MNHEY, CDR2 SMNVEV (reference sequence). The CDR3 length is 15 residues. The V gene end was trimmed by 5 bases and the J gene end by 5 bases; junction bases not matched to a gene: 11. In nucleotides, the CDR3 is TGTGCCAGCAGTCCACGACAGGGTGTGGTGTATGGCTACACCTTC. This codes for CASSPRQGVVYGYTF.

Comment on this clonotype: A read error may be the cause here, since a much bigger clone is one base away. The chain couples TRBV3-1 to TRBJ2-7; 13 positions agree with TRBD2. The J call is in doubt because the DNA end fits TRBJ2-1 better. Germline loops: CDR1 LGHDT, CDR2 YNNKEL (reference sequence). This CDR3 spans 17 amino acids. The CDR3 DNA is TGTGCCAGCAGCCAACGCCAGGGACTAGCGGGGAGCTACGAGCAGTTCTTC. Translation gives CASSQRQGLAGSYEQFF.

This clonotype was seen many times. The rearrangement uses TRBV18 and TRBJ1-5, with D uncertain. V was trimmed by 5 bases and J by 2 bases, leaving 7 bases between them. The CDR3 consists of 13 residues. Germline V gene lookup returns CDR1 KGHSH and CDR2 LQKENI. CDR3 region: CASSEGGNQPQHF. For the CDR3, the DNA is TGTGCCAGCTCAGAGGGAGGCAATCAGCCCCAGCATTTT.

This chain uses TRBV6-2 or TRBV6-3 with TRBJ1-5; D is perhaps TRBD1 (6 bases). This CDR3 has 13 amino acids. V dropped 5 bases and J dropped 4 bases, with 9 bases sitting between them. Germline V lookup: CDR1 MNHEY, CDR2 SVGEGT. The CDR3, as DNA: TGTGCCAGCAGTAACAGGGTTAATCAGCCCCAGCATTTT. This gives the protein CASSNRVNQPQHF.

This clonotype was found many times. The chain joins TRBV24-1 to TRBJ2-5; no definite D call. CDR1 is KGHDR, CDR2 SFDVKD, per germline. V dropped 3 bases and J dropped 4 bases, with 14 bases sitting between them. The CDR3 consists of 15 residues. CDR3 protein: CATSDPAKTGETQYF. As DNA, the CDR3 is TGTGCCACCAGTGATCCCGCCAAAACCGGAGAGACCCAGTACTTC.

J is TRBJ2-2 and V is TRBV20-1; no clear D. Germline V gene lookup returns CDR1 DFQATT and CDR2 SNEGSKA (reference sequence). The CDR3 sequence is 12 residues long. Deletions cut 3 bases from V and 2 bases from J, with 4 bases between. CDR3 DNA sequence: TGCAGTGCTAGTAGTAACACCGGGGAGCTGTTTTTT. Protein: CSASSNTGELFF.

The table lists this clonotype with many counts. CDR3: CASSPRSGGGDQPQHF. The CDR3 coding sequence is TGTGCCAGCTCACCAAGATCAGGGGGCGGGGATCAGCCCCAGCATTTT. The chain links TRBV18 to TRBJ1-5, with 8 nucleotides matching TRBD1. Germline CDR1 KGHSH, CDR2 LQKENI. The ends lost 2 bases at V and 5 bases at J; junction bases unmatched: 8. The CDR3 has 16 amino acids.

This clonotype was counted ten times or more. The rearrangement joins TRBV24-1 to TRBJ1-2; 10 positions agree with TRBD1. The CDR3 contains 17 residues. The germline gives CDR1 KGHDR, CDR2 SFDVKD. The ends lost 2 bases at V and 1 base at J; junction bases unmatched: 6. This CDR3 is CATSDSRGQGVNYGYTF. CDR3 DNA: TGTGCCACCAGTGATTCGCGCGGACAGGGGGTTAACTATGGCTACACCTTC.

The rearrangement joins TRBV28 to TRBJ1-2, with D uncertain. Between the trimmed V and J ends, which lost 5 bases and 3 bases, there was a span of 7 bases. CDR1 is MDHEN, CDR2 SYDVKM, per germline. The CDR3 length is 12 residues. CDR3 sequence: CASSNTHYGYTF. The CDR3 DNA follows: TGTGCCAGCAGTAACACCCACTATGGCTACACCTTC.

The chain is built from TRBV5-1 and TRBJ2-3; 8 bases match TRBD2. V shed 3 bases and J 2 bases; nucleotides not matched to a gene: 5. Germline V lookup: CDR1 SGHRS, CDR2 YFSETQ. The CDR3 is 15 amino acids. The CDR3 reads CASSWGTRHTDTQYF. CDR3 in DNA: TGCGCCAGCAGCTGGGGGACTAGACACACAGATACGCAGTATTTT.

This clonotype was seen repeatedly, ten times or more. CDR3 protein: CASINRQGEGGYTF. The CDR3 DNA reads as TGTGCCAGCATCAACCGACAGGGCGAAGGGGGCTACACCTTC. The V gene is TRBV13, the J gene TRBJ1-2, with 7 positions matching TRBD1. Germline loops: CDR1 PRHDT, CDR2 FYEKMQ (reference sequence). This CDR3 contains 14 residues. With 7 bases clipped from V and 8 bases from J, the junction kept 13 bases outside the gene matches.

This clonotype was counted a few times. The chain recombines TRBV5-1 with TRBJ2-7, with D unclear. Trimming removed 5 bases at V and 3 bases at J, with 12 bases between. Germline V gene data show CDR1 as SGHRS and CDR2 as YFSETQ. CDR3 length: 13 amino acids. The DNA of the CDR3 is TGCGCCAGCAGTCTTTCTATTCTCTACGAGCAGTACTTC. Translating gives CASSLSILYEQYF.

In its sample, this clonotype was seen many times. The CDR3 coding sequence is TGCGCCAGCAGCTTGGCCACGACTGACGAGCAGTACTTC. Its translation is CASSLATTDEQYF. The J gene is TRBJ2-7, the V gene TRBV5-1; D uncertain. CDR1 SGHRS and CDR2 YFSETQ come from the germline V gene. Trimming took off 0 bases at V and 5 bases at J, with 9 bases between the two ends. CDR3 size: 13 residues.

This clonotype has a count of ten or more. This rearrangement joins TRBV12-3 or TRBV12-4 to TRBJ2-1; 11 positions match TRBD2. With V trimmed by 5 bases and J by 7 bases, 10 bases remained unmatched. CDR3 length: 16 residues. In DNA form, the CDR3 reads TGTGCCAGCAGTGGTAGCGGGAGGGCCCGGCGGAATGAGCAGTTCTTC. Amino acids: CASSGSGRARRNEQFF.

This clonotype has ten or more counts. The chain joins TRBV3-1 to TRBJ1-1, with 8 positions matching TRBD1. The CDR3 is 12 residues long. From germline, CDR1 is LGHDT and CDR2 YNNKEL (reference sequence). Trimming took 6 bases from V and 11 from J; bases not matched to a gene: 8. CDR3 nucleotides: TGTGCCAGCAGAAGACAGGGGAGGGGTGCTTTCTTT. It is translated as CASRRQGRGAFF.

The gene calls are TRBV19 and TRBJ2-2, with 10 bases matching TRBD1. This CDR3 is 16 amino acids long. V trimming: 4 bases; J trimming: 5 bases; junction bases outside the gene matches: 7. Germline assignment: CDR1 LNHDA and CDR2 SQIVND (reference sequence). CDR3 residues: CASSRTGQGPTGELFF. CDR3 nucleotide sequence: TGTGCCAGTAGTAGAACGGGACAGGGGCCAACCGGGGAGCTGTTTTTT.

This clonotype was seen a few times. The gene calls are TRBV5-5 and TRBJ2-2; D not resolved. Germline V lookup: CDR1 SGHKS, CDR2 YYEKEE (reference sequence). The CDR3 contains 14 residues. V shed 2 bases and J shed 7 bases, with 12 bases lying between them. CDR3 in DNA: TGTGCCAGCAGCTTTGAAGGGTATGGCGGGGAGCTGTTTTTT. Amino acids: CASSFEGYGGELFF.

The table lists this clonotype with a few counts. Germline and junction disagree at one end, which may indicate a read error. V gene TRBV7-2 combines with J gene TRBJ2-7; 9 positions match TRBD1. The CDR3 extends over 15 amino acids. Germline assignment: CDR1 SGHTA and CDR2 FQGNSA. The CDR3 DNA reads as TGTGCCAGCAGCCGGACAGGGGCCTCCTCCTGCGAGCAGTACTTC. Translating gives CASSRTGASSCEQYF.

Comment on this clonotype: Just one base apart from a much larger clone, this may be a read error. The V call is TRBV24-1, the J call TRBJ2-1; 11 nucleotides agree with TRBD2. The end of the DNA is better explained by TRBJ2-7, so the J call may be wrong. CDR3 length: 15 amino acids. Germline CDR1 reads KGHDR; CDR2 reads SFDVKD. The DNA of the CDR3 is TGTGCCACCAGTGATGTAACTAGCGGGAGCAATGAGCAGTACTTC. Its protein product is CATSDVTSGSNEQYF.

This clonotype showed up many times. This rearrangement joins TRBV27 to TRBJ2-3; D is uncertain. Per the germline V gene, CDR1 is MNHEY and CDR2 is SMNVEV (reference sequence). Trimming took off 2 bases at V and 5 bases at J, with 17 bases between the two ends. This CDR3 has 16 amino acids. DNA of the CDR3: TGTGCCAGCAGTTTAAGTACTCCAATCACGGGAGATACGCAGTATTTT. This translates into CASSLSTPITGDTQYF.

The CDR3 sequence: CSASRGGTGSGYGYTF. The CDR3 DNA is TGCAGTGCTAGCCGCGGAGGGACAGGGTCCGGCTATGGCTACACCTTC. The chain is built from TRBV20-1 and TRBJ1-2; the match to TRBD1 covers 9 bases. V lost 3 bases, J lost 4 bases, and 12 bases stayed unmatched. Germline CDR1 and CDR2: DFQATT and SNEGSKA (reference sequence). The CDR3 covers 16 residues.

Turning to this clonotype: A clone one base away is much larger, so this may be a read error. The chain couples TRBV2 to TRBJ1-1, with 7 bases that match TRBD1. The germline V gene has CDR1 SNHLY and CDR2 FYNNEI. The CDR3 spans 14 residues. As DNA, the CDR3 is TGTGCCAGCACCACGGACAGGACGATGGCTGAAACTTTCTTT. Protein sequence: CASTTDRTMAETFF.

This clonotype was found many times. V and J are TRBV6-5 and TRBJ1-2, with TRBD1 identical over 8 bases. The CDR3 has 14 residues. The germline gives CDR1 MNHEY, CDR2 SVGAGI. V was clipped by 1 base and J by 4 bases; unmatched bases: 2. CDR3 nucleotides: TGTGCCAGCAGTTACTTGGGACAGGTCTATGGCTACACCTTC. Its protein product is CASSYLGQVYGYTF.

The chain combines TRBV9 with TRBJ2-1; 7 bases map to TRBD2. V shed 1 base, J shed 4 bases, and the junction held 2 bases outside the gene matches. This CDR3 is 14 amino acids long. Germline V gene sequence: CDR1 SGDLS, CDR2 YYNGEE. For the CDR3, the DNA is TGTGCCAGCAGCGTAACTAGCGAATACAATGAGCAGTTCTTC. Amino acids: CASSVTSEYNEQFF.

Many counts were recorded for this clonotype. The chain combines TRBV18 with TRBJ2-1, with D tentatively TRBD2 (6 bases). This CDR3 comprises 15 residues. Trimming left V 1 base short and J 4 bases short, with 11 bases between. CDR1 and CDR2 (germline): KGHSH, LQKENI. CDR3 sequence: CASSPLREAYNEQFF. CDR3 nucleotide sequence: TGTGCCAGCTCACCACTGAGGGAGGCGTACAATGAGCAGTTCTTC.